These 14 T cell receptor beta chains originate from one sample sequenced in a study of technical replicates of blood from a few donors. Some clones are missing from TCRdb's copy, which holds only in-frame ones; the method was immunoSEQ multiplex PCR. Among tens of thousands of clones, approximately 94% were seen once, and the ten largest hold approximately 0.25%. Sample: T cells isolated from PBMCs. These TCRs come from a human donor in good health.

The chain has TRBV28 and TRBJ1-1, with 8 nucleotides matching TRBD1. The germline V gene has CDR1 MDHEN and CDR2 SYDVKM. The CDR3 has 15 residues. With V trimmed by 4 bases and J by 0 bases, 4 bases remained unmatched. The CDR3 nucleotides read TGTGCCAGCAGTTCAGGGGGCCCCGTGAACACTGAAGCTTTCTTT. It is translated as CASSSGGPVNTEAFF. The entire variable domain, with the rest obtained from reference TRBV28 and TRBJ1-1, is as follows: DVKVTQSSRYLVKRTGEKVFLECVQDMDHENMFWYRQDPGLGLRLIYFSYDVKMKEKGDIPEGYSVSREKKERFSLILESASTNQTSMYLCASSSGGPVNTEAFFGQGTRLTVV.

The chain is built from TRBV18 and TRBJ2-7, with 9 bases aligning to TRBD2. Germline values: CDR1 KGHSH, CDR2 LQKENI. Unmatched junction bases numbered 12, after V lost 2 bases and J lost 4 bases. This CDR3 contains 17 residues. The CDR3 loop reads CASSPFGSSGRTYEQYF. CDR3 DNA: TGTGCCAGCTCACCATTCGGAAGCAGCGGGAGGACTTACGAGCAGTACTTC.

The rearrangement links TRBV11-3 to TRBJ1-5, with a possible D match to TRBD1 (5 bases). The CDR3 is made up of 20 amino acids. Deletions cut 1 base from V and 1 base from J, with 23 bases between. Looked up from germline, CDR1 is SGHNT and CDR2 is YENEEA. The CDR3 coding sequence is TGTGCCAGCAGCTTAGCCCTTAGTGCCCGGGAGCCAGGGAGCAATCAGCCCCAGCATTTT. This gives the protein CASSLALSAREPGSNQPQHF.

The V gene is TRBV6-5, the J gene TRBJ2-3; D might be TRBD2 (7 bases). The germline gives CDR1 MNHEY, CDR2 SVGAGI. This CDR3 is built from 15 residues. V lost 0 bases, J lost 3 bases, and 10 bases lay in between. The CDR3: CASSYSRGGTDTQYF. CDR3 DNA sequence: TGTGCCAGCAGTTACTCGAGGGGGGGGACAGATACGCAGTATTTT.

A single count supports this clone. J is TRBJ2-7 and V is TRBV18; 9 positions agree with TRBD1. Germline-derived CDR1 and CDR2 are KGHSH and LQKENI. The junction had 11 bases not matched to a gene; V was cut back by 0 bases and J by 2 bases. CDR3 length: 18 amino acids. CDR3 nucleotide sequence: TGTGCCAGCTCACCACCCGCCCAGGGACAGGGAAATACCTACGAGCAGTACTTC. Amino acids: CASSPPAQGQGNTYEQYF.

The genes are TRBV6-5 and TRBJ2-7; 10 bases match TRBD1. CDR1 is MNHEY and CDR2 is SVGAGI in the germline V gene. The ends lost 6 bases at V and 6 bases at J; junction bases unmatched: 2. This CDR3 is built from 12 residues. CDR3: CASSRTGGEQYF. The DNA of the CDR3 is TGTGCCAGCAGCAGGACAGGGGGCGAGCAGTACTTC.

The chain is built from TRBV7-8 and TRBJ2-7; D unclear. The CDR3 runs 12 residues. Looked up from germline, CDR1 is SGHVS and CDR2 is FQNEAQ. V was pared by 5 bases and J by 2 bases, with 7 bases between. As DNA, the CDR3 is TGTGCCAGCAGCACCGCGCCCTACGAGCAGTACTTC. It is translated as CASSTAPYEQYF.

This clone has just a few counts. The rearrangement joins TRBV27 to TRBJ1-1, with D possibly being TRBD1 (6 bases). Trimming removed 6 bases from V and 5 bases from J, with 16 bases in between. This CDR3 is 14 amino acids long. Germline CDR1 is MNHEY and CDR2 is SMNVEV (reference sequence). The CDR3 DNA reads as TGTGCCAGCAGGATCACAGGGAGTTGGACTGAAGCTTTCTTT. Encoded protein: CASRITGSWTEAFF.

This clone was observed a single time. The chain couples TRBV11-3 to TRBJ2-3; 7 nucleotides match TRBD1. Germline assignment: CDR1 SGHNT and CDR2 YENEEA. Trimming at V came to 0 bases and at J to 2 bases, leaving 8 bases not matched to a gene. This CDR3 contains 17 residues. CDR3 coding DNA: TGTGCCAGCAGCTTAGAGGCCCCGAGGGGGCCCACAGATACGCAGTATTTT. Its protein is CASSLEAPRGPTDTQYF.

The J gene is TRBJ2-7, the V gene TRBV28; 10 bases align to TRBD1. The length of the CDR3 is 15 residues. J gave up 6 bases and V 2 bases, and 7 bases lay outside the gene matches. Germline loops: CDR1 MDHEN, CDR2 SYDVKM. The CDR3 loop reads CASSLAGTGDSEQYF. CDR3 nucleotides: TGTGCCAGCAGTTTAGCCGGGACAGGGGATTCCGAGCAGTACTTC.

The chain links TRBV27 to TRBJ2-1, with a weak D call TRBD2 (6 bases). The CDR3 covers 14 residues. Trimming shortened V by 3 bases and J by 9 bases, and 15 bases separated the two germline ends. Germline values: CDR1 MNHEY, CDR2 SMNVEV (reference sequence). The CDR3 region is CASSLAGRTGEQFF. The CDR3 bases are TGTGCCAGCAGTTTGGCGGGAAGAACGGGTGAGCAGTTCTTC.

This chain joins TRBV10-3 and TRBJ2-7; 7 bases map to TRBD1. The CDR3 totals 15 residues. Germline values: CDR1 ENHRY, CDR2 SYGVKD. V lost 6 bases to trimming and J lost 0 bases; unmatched junction nucleotides: 8. In DNA, the CDR3 is TGTGCCATCAGCCCTCAAGACAGGGCCTCCTACGAGCAGTACTTC. This translates into CAISPQDRASYEQYF.

The chain uses TRBV10-2 and TRBJ1-1; D unresolved. CDR3 size: 11 residues. CDR1 WSHSY and CDR2 SAAADI come from the germline V gene. Trimming left V 11 bases short and J 4 bases short, with 11 bases between. The CDR3 loop reads CAVRAPTEAFF. The CDR3, as DNA: TGCGCCGTGAGGGCGCCCACTGAAGCTTTCTTT.

This chain uses TRBV5-4 with TRBJ1-2; unclear D gene. Germline V gene data show CDR1 as SGHNT and CDR2 as YYREEE (reference sequence). CDR3 length equals 13 residues. V was shortened by 3 bases and J by 6 bases, with 12 bases between the two germline ends. The CDR3 region is CASSYPGRHGYTF. CDR3 nucleotides: TGTGCCAGCAGCTACCCGGGGAGGCATGGCTACACCTTC.